These 13 T cell receptor beta chains were sequenced from one sample in a study of OX40 agonist ivuxolimab in advanced cancers. This table comes from immunoSEQ multiplex PCR, and its TCRdb copy is limited to in-frame clones, with some not included. Of 87,000 or so clones listed, about 87% are singletons. The sample in question was CD4+ or CD8+ T cells sorted from blood, obtained in a trial of the OX40 agonist ivuxolimab. These receptors were taken from an adult with an advanced solid tumor such as melanoma, head and neck, liver or kidney cancer.

This chain connects TRBV7-2 to TRBJ2-1, with 8 bases that match TRBD2. V shed 3 bases and J 5 bases; nucleotides not matched to a gene: 6. Germline V lookup: CDR1 SGHTA, CDR2 FQGNSA. The CDR3 totals 15 residues. CDR3 in DNA: TGTGCCAGCAGCTTGCAGCGGGGGACCGACAATGAGCAGTTCTTC. Residues: CASSLQRGTDNEQFF.

The chain couples TRBV6-5 to TRBJ2-7; TRBD1 agrees at 8 bases. CDR1 is MNHEY, CDR2 SVGAGI, per germline. The J segment lost 3 bases and the V segment lost 5 bases, leaving 3 bases of the junction unmatched. This CDR3 comprises 13 residues. The CDR3 here is CASSRQGNYEQYF. In nucleotides, the CDR3 is TGTGCCAGCAGTCGACAGGGGAACTACGAGCAGTACTTC.

The chain joins TRBV4-3 to TRBJ1-1; 7 bases match TRBD1. The CDR3 is 15 amino acids. The germline V gene has CDR1 LGHNA and CDR2 YSLEER. V shed 3 bases and J 4 bases; nucleotides not matched to a gene: 8. The CDR3 DNA sequence: TGCGCCAGCAGCCAGTGGCAAGGGGGCCTCACTGAAGCTTTCTTT. Encoded protein: CASSQWQGGLTEAFF.

CDR3 sequence: CASSSRSGTGGSNQPQHF. The CDR3 bases are TGTGCCAGCAGCTCGCGCTCCGGGACAGGGGGGAGCAATCAGCCCCAGCATTTT. The chain couples TRBV5-5 to TRBJ1-5, with 11 bases lining up with TRBD1. The J segment lost 1 base and the V segment lost 3 bases, leaving 9 bases of the junction unmatched. This CDR3 comprises 18 residues. Germline CDR1 is SGHKS and CDR2 is YYEKEE (reference sequence).

The rearrangement links TRBV9 to TRBJ1-6, with D perhaps TRBD1 (6 bases). The CDR3 runs 14 residues. Germline assignment: CDR1 SGDLS and CDR2 YYNGEE. Trimming took off 7 bases at V and 9 bases at J, with 17 bases between the two ends. CDR3 DNA sequence: TGTGCCAGCGGGGTGACAGGCGTGGGTTCACCCCTCCACTTT. Encoded protein: CASGVTGVGSPLHF.

The chain is built from TRBV6-4 and TRBJ2-3; 12 nucleotides agree with TRBD2. The CDR3 consists of 19 residues. The trim removed 2 bases at V and 1 base at J, leaving 10 bases unmatched. In germline, CDR1 is MRHNA, CDR2 SNTAGT. The DNA for the CDR3 is TGTGCCAGCAGTGACCCCACTAGCGGGAGGAGGACTGGCACAGATACGCAGTATTTT. Its translation: CASSDPTSGRRTGTDTQYF.

The chain uses TRBV5-6 and TRBJ2-7; a possible D gene is TRBD1 (5 bases). Germline CDR1 is SGHDT and CDR2 is YYEEEE. The V end lost 2 bases, the J end lost 0 bases, and 12 bases lay between the germline ends. The CDR3 is 15 residues long. CDR3 in amino acids: CASSFRTTGSYEQYF. In DNA form, the CDR3 reads TGTGCCAGCAGCTTCCGCACAACAGGCTCCTACGAGCAGTACTTC.

This chain links TRBV15 with TRBJ2-7, with 10 positions matching TRBD1. J gave up 1 base and V 3 bases, and 0 bases lay outside the gene matches. The CDR3 sequence is 14 residues long. Germline CDR1 is LNHNV and CDR2 is YYDKDF (reference sequence). CDR3 DNA sequence: TGTGCCACCAGCAGGGACAGGGGGTCCTACGAGCAGTACTTC. Translated: CATSRDRGSYEQYF.

The chain recombines TRBV5-4 with TRBJ2-2; D is perhaps TRBD1 or TRBD2 (5 bases each). The germline gives CDR1 SGHNT, CDR2 YYREEE (reference sequence). V lost 4 bases and J lost 6, with 10 bases in between. The CDR3 consists of 13 residues. The CDR3 bases are TGTGCCAGCAGCCCACGGGGACCCGGGGAGCTGTTTTTT. This codes for CASSPRGPGELFF.

V and J are TRBV21-1 and TRBJ1-5. TRBV21-1 corresponds to a pseudogene. This CDR3 region has 15 residues. CDR3 region: CASGKGTGSYQPQHF. For the CDR3, the DNA is TGTGCCAGCGGAAAAGGGACGGGATCCTATCAGCCCCAGCATTTT.

The rearrangement links TRBV19 to TRBJ1-4; 11 bases agree with TRBD1. Germline V gives CDR1 LNHDA, CDR2 SQIVND (reference sequence). The CDR3 covers 15 residues. Losses at the gene ends were 5 bases for V and 5 bases for J; bases not matched to a gene: 4. The CDR3 nucleotides read TGTGCCAGTAGTCCAGGGGACAGGGGGAATGAAAAACTGTTTTTT. It translates to CASSPGDRGNEKLFF.

This rearrangement joins TRBV29-1 to TRBJ1-1; D might be TRBD1 (6 bases). Germline lookup yields CDR1 SQVTM and CDR2 ANQGSEA. The CDR3 is made up of 12 amino acids. V lost 7 bases, J lost 3 bases, and 12 bases lay in between. The CDR3 DNA follows: TGCAGCGGTCTTGGACAGTACACTGAAGCTTTCTTT. Its protein product is CSGLGQYTEAFF.

The chain joins TRBV11-2 to TRBJ2-7; 9 bases align to TRBD1. This CDR3 is 15 amino acids long. Germline V CDR1 and CDR2: SGHAT, FQNNGV. V trimming: 0 bases; J trimming: 3 bases; junction bases outside the gene matches: 3. As DNA, the CDR3 is TGTGCCAGCAGCTTAGATAGACAGGGGGGCTACGAGCAGTACTTC. This gives the protein CASSLDRQGGYEQYF.